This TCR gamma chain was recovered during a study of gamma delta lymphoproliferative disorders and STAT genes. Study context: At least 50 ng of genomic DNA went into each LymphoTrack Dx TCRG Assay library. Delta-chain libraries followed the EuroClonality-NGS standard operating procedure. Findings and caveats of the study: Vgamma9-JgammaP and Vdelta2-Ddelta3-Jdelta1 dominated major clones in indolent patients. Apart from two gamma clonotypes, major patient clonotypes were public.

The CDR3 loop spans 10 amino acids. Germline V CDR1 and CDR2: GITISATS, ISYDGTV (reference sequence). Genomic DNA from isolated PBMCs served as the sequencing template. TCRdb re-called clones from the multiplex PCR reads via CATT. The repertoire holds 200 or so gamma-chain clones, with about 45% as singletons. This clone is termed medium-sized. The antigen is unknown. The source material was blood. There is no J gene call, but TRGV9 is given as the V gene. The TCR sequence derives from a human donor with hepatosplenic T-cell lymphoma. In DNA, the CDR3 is TGTGCCTTGTGGGAGGTGCCCCGGCTCTTT. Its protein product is CALWEVPRLF.